The 7 T cell receptor beta chains presented below share a single source sample, sequenced in a study of graft-versus-host responses after intestinal transplantation. Antigen specificity for these receptors is unknown. The repertoire was sequenced with immunoSEQ multiplex PCR; TCRdb's copy has only in-frame clones and lacks some. The table shows about 130,000 clones, with around nine tenths occurring only once. The sample consisted of unstimulated CD4+ T cells sorted from spleen or lymph node cells, taken before intestinal transplant. The receptors derive from a human donor who received an intestinal transplant.

The chain couples TRBV30 to TRBJ2-5, with TRBD2 matching over 13 bases. Germline assignment: CDR1 GTSNPN and CDR2 SVGIG (reference sequence). CDR3 length: 18 residues. The V and J ends lost 3 bases and 5 bases, in that order; junction bases with no gene match: 15. CDR3 protein: CAWSARHVTSGRSETQYF. The CDR3 nucleotides are TGTGCCTGGAGCGCTAGACATGTGACTAGCGGGAGGTCGGAGACCCAGTACTTC.

This clone was recorded a few times. The CDR3, as DNA: TGCGCCAGCAGCCGCCGACAGGGGAAAACTTTCTTT. This encodes CASSRRQGKTFF. The rearrangement links TRBV4-3 to TRBJ1-1, with TRBD1 matching over 8 bases. This CDR3 is built from 12 residues. J lost 12 bases, V lost 4 bases, and 7 bases had no gene match. Germline-derived CDR1 and CDR2 are LGHNA and YSLEER.

The V and J genes are TRBV7-3 and TRBJ2-2, with unresolved D. The CDR3 covers 16 residues. CDR1 is SGHTA and CDR2 is FQGTGA in the germline V gene. Trimming took 5 bases from V and 4 from J, leaving 17 bases between them. This CDR3 reads CASSPKTGWSTGELFF. DNA of the CDR3: TGTGCCAGCAGCCCAAAGACCGGGTGGAGCACCGGGGAGCTGTTTTTT.

The V call is TRBV6-1, the J call TRBJ1-3; possibly TRBD1 for D (5 bases). Trimming stripped 4 bases from V and 9 bases from J, with 16 bases between. The V gene's germline CDR1 is MNHNS and CDR2 SASEGT. This CDR3 spans 14 amino acids. The CDR3: CASSVGTPGGTIYF. The CDR3 DNA follows: TGTGCCAGCAGTGTAGGGACGCCGGGAGGCACCATATATTTT.

CDR3 sequence (DNA): TGTGCCAGCAGCTTATCCCACGGCGGCGGAAACACCATATATTTT. It encodes CASSLSHGGGNTIYF. The rearrangement joins TRBV7-2 to TRBJ1-3; D gene unclear. The CDR3 runs 15 residues. The germline gives CDR1 SGHTA, CDR2 FQGNSA. V was clipped by 2 bases and J by 4 bases, with 12 bases between them.

V is TRBV7-6 and J is TRBJ1-1; D is unresolved. Germline-derived CDR1 and CDR2 are SGHVS and FNYEAQ. The CDR3 has 14 amino acids. Trimming stripped 2 bases from V and 3 bases from J, with 10 bases between. CDR3 protein: CASSLLGGDTEAFF. CDR3 DNA sequence: TGTGCCAGCAGCTTATTGGGCGGGGACACTGAAGCTTTCTTT. The entire variable domain, with the rest obtained from reference TRBV7-6 and TRBJ1-1, is as follows: GAGVSQSPRYKVTKRGQDVALRCDPISGHVSLYWYRQALGQGPEFLTYFNYEAQQDKSGLPNDRFSAERPEGSISTLTIQRTEQRDSAMYRCASSLLGGDTEAFFGQGTRLTVV.

The chain uses TRBV27 and TRBJ2-7, with TRBD2 matching over 13 bases. V lost 5 bases to trimming and J lost 6 bases; unmatched junction nucleotides: 13. The CDR3 is made up of 17 amino acids. Germline assignment: CDR1 MNHEY and CDR2 SMNVEV (reference sequence). CDR3 in DNA: TGTGCCAGCAGTCGGGCATGGACTAGCGGGAGCCGTGGCGAGCAGTACTTC. Translation gives CASSRAWTSGSRGEQYF.